The TCR beta chain under discussion was sequenced for a study of long-term antiretroviral therapy in people with HIV. With survey level as its setting, the immunoSEQ assay was v3.0. The data were produced by immunoSEQ multiplex PCR, yet TCRdb's version contains in-frame clones alone and is incomplete. The data show 10,000 to 13,000 clones, roughly 85% seen once. The length of the CDR3 is 13 residues. The V segment lost 3 bases and the J segment 5 bases; nucleotides outside the gene matches: 1. Germline V CDR1 and CDR2: SSHAT, FNYEAQ (reference sequence). The chain combines TRBV7-7 with TRBJ2-7; 10 bases agree with TRBD1. The source is a man in his forties with HIV. Material: unsorted PBMCs, obtained 1.2 years after starting antiretroviral therapy. For the CDR3, the DNA is TGTGCCAGCAGCTTGGGGACAGGGGACGAGCAGTACTTC. This codes for CASSLGTGDEQYF.